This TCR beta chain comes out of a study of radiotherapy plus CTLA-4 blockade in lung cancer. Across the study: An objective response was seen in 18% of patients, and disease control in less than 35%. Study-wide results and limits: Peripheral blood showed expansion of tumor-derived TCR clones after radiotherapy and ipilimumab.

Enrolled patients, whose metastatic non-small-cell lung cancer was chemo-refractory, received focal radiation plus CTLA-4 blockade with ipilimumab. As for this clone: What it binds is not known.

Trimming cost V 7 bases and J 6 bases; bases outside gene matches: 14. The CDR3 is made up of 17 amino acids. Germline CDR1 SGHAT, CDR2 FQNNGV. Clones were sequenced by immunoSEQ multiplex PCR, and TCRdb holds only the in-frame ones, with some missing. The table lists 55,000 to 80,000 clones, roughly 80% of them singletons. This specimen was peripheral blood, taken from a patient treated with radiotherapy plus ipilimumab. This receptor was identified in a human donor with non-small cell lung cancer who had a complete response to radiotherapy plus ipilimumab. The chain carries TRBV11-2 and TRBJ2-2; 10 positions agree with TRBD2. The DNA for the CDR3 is TGTGCCAGCAACCTCGAAGGGACTAGCGCTGGGGCCGGGGAGCTGTTTTTT. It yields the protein CASNLEGTSAGAGELFF. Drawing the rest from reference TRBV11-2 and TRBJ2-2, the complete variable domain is EAGVAQSPRYKIIEKRQSVAFWCNPISGHATLYWYQQILGQGPKLLIQFQNNGVVDDSQLPKDRFSAERLKGVDSTLKIQPAKLEDSAVYLCASNLEGTSAGAGELFFGEGSRLTVL.